The 7 T cell receptor beta chains listed next were all sequenced from one sample in a study of blood T cell repertoires in COVID-19. Libraries were prepared by immunoSEQ multiplex PCR; TCRdb keeps only in-frame clonotypes and omits some of them. The profile shows 200,000 or so clones, approximately 80% of them singletons. Sequencing used peripheral blood. These receptors all come from a man between 60 and 70 years old with COVID-19, enrolled during active disease.

V is TRBV4-2 and J is TRBJ1-1; D remains ambiguous. The V and J ends lost 2 bases and 2 bases respectively, with 9 bases between them. Germline-derived CDR1 and CDR2 are LGHNA and YNFKEQ. The CDR3 runs 14 residues. The CDR3 nucleotides are TGTGCCAGCAGCCAATTGGAGGTTAACACTGAAGCTTTCTTT. This codes for CASSQLEVNTEAFF.

The rearrangement joins TRBV18 to TRBJ2-6, with a tentative D call TRBD1 (6 bases). Trimming removed 3 bases at V and 4 bases at J, with 16 bases between. The length of the CDR3 is 17 residues. The germline V gene encodes CDR1 KGHSH and CDR2 LQKENI. DNA for the CDR3: TGTGCCAGCTCACCCGCGACAGGTCGGTCGGGGGCCAACGTCCTGACTTTC. It encodes CASSPATGRSGANVLTF.

The chain has TRBV7-3 and TRBJ2-6, with D perhaps TRBD1 (6 bases). The CDR3 is 16 residues long. The ends were cut back, 5 bases at V and 2 bases at J, with 13 bases in the middle. Germline CDR1 SGHTA, CDR2 FQGTGA. CDR3 sequence (DNA): TGTGCCAGCAGCCCCTACAGGGTTCCTGGGGCCAACGTCCTGACTTTC. Residues: CASSPYRVPGANVLTF.

The V gene is TRBV6-1, the J gene TRBJ2-7, with 10 nucleotides matching TRBD1. The ends lost 7 bases at V and 7 bases at J; junction bases unmatched: 13. The CDR3 is 15 amino acids. Germline CDR1 reads MNHNS; CDR2 reads SASEGT. This CDR3 reads CASTTHGTGVEEQYF. The CDR3 coding sequence is TGTGCCAGCACCACTCACGGGACAGGGGTGGAAGAGCAGTACTTC.

The chain is built from TRBV7-3 and TRBJ2-1; 8 positions agree with TRBD1. The CDR3 is made up of 13 amino acids. The germline V gene encodes CDR1 SGHTA and CDR2 FQGTGA. The ends lost 3 bases at V and 9 bases at J; junction bases unmatched: 4. The DNA for the CDR3 is TGTGCCAGCAGCTTGGACAGGGAGTCTGAGCAGTTCTTC. This encodes CASSLDRESEQFF.

V and J are TRBV6-5 and TRBJ1-1, with D tentatively TRBD1 (5 bases). CDR3 length: 15 amino acids. V was shortened by 6 bases and J by 0 bases, with 14 bases between the two germline ends. CDR1 MNHEY and CDR2 SVGAGI come from the germline V gene. CDR3 DNA sequence: TGTGCCAGCAGCCCCTCGGGGGGGTTGAACACTGAAGCTTTCTTT. The encoded protein is CASSPSGGLNTEAFF.

V and J are TRBV19 and TRBJ1-2; 7 bases match TRBD1. Germline V gene sequence: CDR1 LNHDA, CDR2 SQIVND (reference sequence). The CDR3 contains 13 residues. Germline trimming cut 9 bases from V and 7 bases from J; bases unmatched to any gene: 11. This CDR3 is CASPPGGGAGYTF. For the CDR3, the DNA is TGTGCCAGCCCACCAGGGGGAGGTGCTGGCTACACCTTC.